This T cell receptor (beta chain) came from a study of OX40 agonist ivuxolimab in advanced cancers. Study-level information: Patients in the trial were receiving intravenous ivuxolimab every 2 weeks, at doses of 0.01 to 10 mg/kg.

V lost 3 bases, J lost 4 bases, and 3 bases lay in between. Germline CDR1 is SNHLY and CDR2 is FYNNEI. The CDR3 has 12 amino acids. Study-level points and caveats: Also showing low normalized T-cell clonal expansion were some of the nonresponders. On average, a greater number of expanded clones characterised CD8+ T cells relative to CD4+. Relatively little clonal expansion, among the lowest observed, appeared in partial responders at 0.1-3.0 mg/kg.

Assay used: immunoSEQ multiplex PCR; TCRdb lists only in-frame clones, some missing. The table shows around 38,000 clones, with roughly 85% occurring only once. On this clone: The antigen remains undetermined.

The TCR sequence derives from an adult with an advanced solid tumor such as melanoma, head and neck, liver or kidney cancer. This rearrangement joins TRBV2 to TRBJ2-2, with D unresolved. The sample was CD4+ or CD8+ T cells sorted from blood, taken in a trial of the OX40 agonist ivuxolimab. In DNA, the CDR3 is TGTGCCAGCAGTGACGTCACCGGGGAGCTGTTTTTT. Its protein is CASSDVTGELFF.